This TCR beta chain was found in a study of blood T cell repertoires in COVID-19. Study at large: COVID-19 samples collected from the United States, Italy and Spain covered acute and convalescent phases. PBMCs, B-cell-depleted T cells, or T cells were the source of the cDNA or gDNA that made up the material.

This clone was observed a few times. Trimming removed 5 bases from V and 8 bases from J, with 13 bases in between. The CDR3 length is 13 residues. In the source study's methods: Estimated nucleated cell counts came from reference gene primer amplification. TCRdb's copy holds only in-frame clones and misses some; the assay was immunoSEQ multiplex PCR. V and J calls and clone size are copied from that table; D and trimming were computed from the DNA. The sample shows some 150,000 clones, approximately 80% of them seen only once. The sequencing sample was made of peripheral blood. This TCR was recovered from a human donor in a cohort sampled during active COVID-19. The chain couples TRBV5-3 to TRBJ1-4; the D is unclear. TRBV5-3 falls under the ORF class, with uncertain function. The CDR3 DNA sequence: TGTGCCAGAAGAGGAGGGTTGGAGGAAAAACTGTTTTTT. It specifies CARRGGLEEKLFF.